The clone carrying this TCR beta chain turned up a few times. Its target is not known. This sample was included in a study of T-cell memory formation after mild COVID-19. Across the whole study: For the most part, TCR clusters were specific to one donor.

CDR1 and CDR2 (germline): LGHNA, YNFKEQ. CDR3 length: 16 amino acids. Trimming stripped 0 bases from V and 3 bases from J, with 12 bases between. TCRdb processed the 5' RACE reads anew with MiXCR; each CDR3 protein has one entry. The table lists around 200,000 distinct CDR3 sequences, 10% to 13% of them singletons. Study results and caveats: Among clones contracting day 15 to 85, CD4/CD8 was balanced, whereas later expanders leaned CD4+. The authors left the SARS-CoV-2 specificity of second-wave clones peaking on day 37 unconfirmed. Memory cells collected pre-infection included some clones that later responded, suggesting cross-reactive memory joined.

This sequence originates from a man in his late teens or twenties who had mild COVID-19 (a few samples of this study predate the infection). Cell type and time point are not known. The chain combines TRBV4-2 with TRBJ2-1, with D perhaps matching TRBD1 or TRBD2 (6 bases each). Sequenced material: PBMCs or a T cell subset sorted from them (not recorded which). The CDR3 DNA sequence: TGTGCCAGCAGCCAAGATCTTCGGGGGCTCTACAATGAGCAGTTCTTC. Its protein product is CASSQDLRGLYNEQFF.